This TCR beta chain was observed in a study of vaccination and CD4 T cells after COVID-19. At the level of the study: Convalescent donors totaled six males and four females, including two who were Hispanic. General study results and limits: In convalescent patients, a median roughly 86% of reactive clones appeared only post-vaccination.

This clonotype was counted a single time. The antigen remains unidentified. Treatment described: approximately 11-day PBMC culture with coronavirus spike peptide pools or control peptides (ViraFEST assay). Peptide-pool expansion of antigen-specific T cells preceded TCR sequencing in ViraFEST. At days 3 and 7, half the medium was exchanged for fresh IL-2 medium. The Oncomine TCR Beta short-read assay was what sequenced the DNA obtained from cultured CD4+ T cells. From the PCR reads, TCRdb called clonotypes with MiXCR, one entry per CDR3 protein. This table holds fewer than 15,000 distinct CDR3 sequences, 62% found once. V lost 2 bases and J 6 bases, leaving 25 bases between the germline ends. The CDR3 covers 18 residues. Per germline, CDR1 MGHRA and CDR2 YSYEKL.

This clonotype originated in a human donor who had recovered from COVID-19. This rearrangement joins TRBV4-1 to TRBJ1-2, with D perhaps TRBD1 (5 bases). The sequenced sample consisted of CD4+ T cells from blood, cultured in vitro. The CDR3 sequence: CASSQRPDGWQGGNGYTF. The CDR3 DNA reads as TGCGCCAGCAGCCAACGCCCCGACGGGTGGCAGGGAGGGAATGGCTACACCTTC.